The rows below give T cell receptor beta chains drawn from one sample of a study of CD4 and CD8 cells across lung adenocarcinoma regions. TCRdb reanalysed the PCR reads using MiXCR and keeps one entry per CDR3 protein. The sample lists 4,000 or so distinct CDR3 sequences, 64% occurring once. Sequenced: CD4+ T cells from the margin of a lung tumor. Receptors were obtained from a male donor with lung adenocarcinoma. The CD4 and CD8 labels of this study may be unreliable. Both conserved end residues are part of each CDR3. The D gene is left open where the match is weak. Clone sizes are given selectively: once, few, many, or a class where the clone is expanded.

abundance,d_gene,v_gene,j_gene,CDR3aa,CDR3nt
-,TRBD1,TRBV6-4,TRBJ2-7,CASSGSTGFVGYVPYEQYF,TGTGCCAGCAGTGGCTCGACAGGGTTTGTAGGTTATGTCCCCTACGAGCAGTACTTC
-,TRBD1,TRBV6-5,TRBJ2-7,CASSWLTGSYEQYF,TGTGCCAGCAGTTGGTTGACAGGGTCGTACGAGCAGTACTTC
-,TRBD2,TRBV6-1,TRBJ2-1,CASSGLAGPYNEQFF,TGTGCCAGCAGTGGACTAGCGGGACCCTACAATGAGCAGTTCTTC
-,-,TRBV6-1,TRBJ2-7,CASQRTDNYEQYF,TGTGCCAGCCAGAGGACGGACAACTACGAGCAGTACTTC
-,-,TRBV6-1,TRBJ2-3,CASNRGIRTETQYF,TGTGCCAGCAATCGGGGGATCCGCACAGAGACGCAGTATTTT
-,-,TRBV6-1,TRBJ2-2,CASSEMKGSGELFF,TGTGCCAGCAGTGAAATGAAGGGATCCGGGGAGCTGTTTTTT
few,TRBD2,TRBV7-8,TRBJ2-7,CASGPELAGSYEQYF,TGTGCCAGCGGCCCGGAACTAGCGGGATCCTACGAGCAGTACTTC
-,TRBD2,TRBV6-1,TRBJ2-1,CASSKAGVSSNEQFF,TGTGCCAGCAGTAAAGCGGGGGTTTCTTCCAATGAGCAGTTCTTC
-,TRBD2,TRBV10-2,TRBJ2-1,CASQGLAGGNEQFF,TGCGCCAGCCAGGGACTAGCGGGAGGCAATGAGCAGTTCTTC
few,TRBD1,TRBV27,TRBJ2-5,CASSSGTGARETQYF,TGTGCCAGCAGTTCCGGGACAGGGGCTAGAGAGACCCAGTACTTC
few,-,TRBV6-1,TRBJ2-7,CASWNRAYEQYF,TGTGCCAGCTGGAACAGGGCCTACGAGCAGTACTTC
-,TRBD2,TRBV7-2,TRBJ2-7,CASSTLAESYNEQYF,TGTGCCAGCAGCACTCTAGCGGAATCCTACAATGAGCAGTACTTC
-,-,TRBV5-1,TRBJ2-1,CASSAGTGSYNEQFF,TGCGCCAGCAGCGCCGGGACTGGCTCCTACAATGAGCAGTTCTTC
-,-,TRBV30,TRBJ1-2,CAWNGPGEYGYTF,TGTGCCTGGAATGGCCCTGGAGAGTATGGCTACACCTTC
-,-,TRBV6-5,TRBJ2-7,CASSYQPGLAYEQYF,TGTGCCAGCAGTTATCAACCGGGCCTAGCCTACGAGCAGTACTTC
-,-,TRBV6-1,TRBJ1-3,CASSEASHSGNTIYF,TGTGCCAGCAGTGAGGCCAGTCACTCTGGAAACACCATATATTTT
-,-,TRBV6-1,TRBJ2-7,CASRPMQGYEQYF,TGTGCCAGCAGACCGATGCAGGGCTACGAGCAGTACTTC
once,TRBD2,TRBV6-5,TRBJ2-5,CASSYAFGGGRETQYF,TGTGCCAGCAGTTACGCCTTTGGGGGCGGGAGGGAGACCCAGTACTTC
once,TRBD2,TRBV5-4,TRBJ2-1,CASRKKLAGGPLNEQFF,TGTGCCAGCAGGAAAAAACTAGCGGGAGGGCCACTGAATGAGCAGTTCTTC
-,-,TRBV6-1,TRBJ2-5,CASRIRGSYNEQYF,TGTGCCAGCAGGATCCGCGGTTCCTACAATGAGCAGTACTTC
hyperexpanded,TRBD2,TRBV6-1,TRBJ2-2,CASSEFQLAGVAGELFF,TGTGCCAGCAGTGAATTTCAACTAGCGGGAGTGGCCGGGGAGCTGTTTTTT
-,TRBD2,TRBV6-1,TRBJ2-5,CASSRARGETQYF,TGTGCCAGCAGTCGCGCGCGGGGGGAGACCCAGTACTTC
-,TRBD2,TRBV6-1,TRBJ2-1,CASRREGWNEQFF,TGTGCCAGCAGGCGGGAGGGGTGGAATGAGCAGTTCTTC
-,-,TRBV6-1,TRBJ2-5,CASSEGGVGQETQYF,TGTGCCAGCAGTGAAGGGGGTGTAGGACAAGAGACCCAGTACTTC
-,-,TRBV12-3/TRBV12-4,TRBJ2-3,CASSRGADTQYF,TGTGCCAGCTCCCGGGGCGCAGATACGCAGTATTTT
-,TRBD2,TRBV7-2,TRBJ2-1,CASSLTGTSGGSEQFF,TGTGCCAGCAGCTTAACCGGGACTAGCGGGGGGAGTGAGCAGTTCTTC